This T cell receptor (beta chain) was observed in a study of CD8 T cells in ankylosing spondylitis. General study points: Certain motif variants had earlier been reported in reactive arthritis synovial fluid and blood. CD8+ cells made up the disease-linked clones, which were relatively rare in peripheral blood. Ankylosing spondylitis blood appeared to be characterized by a TCR beta motif of under 10 highly homologous variants.

One entry per CDR3 protein, called by TCRdb with MiXCR from the 5' RACE reads. The table shows about 450,000 distinct CDR3 sequences, with roughly a quarter occurring only once. Germline CDR1 MNHEY, CDR2 SMNVEV (reference sequence). V lost 0 bases, J lost 0 bases, and 6 bases lay in between. The CDR3 totals 15 residues. Details on this clonotype: Antigen: not known.

Sequenced input: blood, either unsorted or a sorted T cell fraction (not recorded which). The gene calls are TRBV27 and TRBJ1-3; D is uncertain. The clonotype was recovered from a male donor with ankylosing spondylitis. CDR3 sequence reads: CASSLSHSSGNTIYF. The CDR3 coding sequence is TGTGCCAGCAGTTTATCCCACAGCTCTGGAAACACCATATATTTT.